This TCR beta chain was sequenced in a study of blood T cell repertoires in COVID-19. Study at large: Some COVID-19 samples were acute and others convalescent; all came from the United States, Italy and Spain. T cells, B-cell-depleted T cells, or PBMCs provided the cDNA or gDNA that served as material.

Germline values: CDR1 LNHDA, CDR2 SQIVND (reference sequence). This CDR3 is built from 12 residues. V shed 7 bases and J shed 11 bases, with 15 bases lying between them. As processed by the authors: Scientists estimated how many nucleated cells there were by amplifying reference gene primers. Produced via immunoSEQ multiplex PCR; TCRdb's table is partial and in-frame only. V, J and clone size are taken as reported in that table, and D and trimming were inferred from the DNA itself. The data show over 85,000 clones, with just under 85% seen just once and 3.4% held by the top ten. This sequence was found in a man aged 45 to 65 with acute or convalescent COVID-19. The genes are TRBV19 and TRBJ1-3; a weak D match, TRBD1 (5 bases). Sequenced sample: peripheral blood. This CDR3 is CASKMTDAPIYF. In nucleotides, the CDR3 is TGTGCCAGTAAGATGACAGACGCTCCCATATATTTT.